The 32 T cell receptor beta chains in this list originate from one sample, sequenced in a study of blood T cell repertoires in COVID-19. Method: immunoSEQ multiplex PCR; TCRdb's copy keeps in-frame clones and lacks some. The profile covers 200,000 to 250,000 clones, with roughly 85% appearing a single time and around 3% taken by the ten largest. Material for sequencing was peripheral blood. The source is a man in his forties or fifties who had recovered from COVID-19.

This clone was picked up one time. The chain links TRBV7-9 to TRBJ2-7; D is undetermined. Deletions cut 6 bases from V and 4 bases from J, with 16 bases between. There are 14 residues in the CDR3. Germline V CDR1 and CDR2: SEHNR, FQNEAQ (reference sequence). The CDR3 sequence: CASSDSYYSYEQYF. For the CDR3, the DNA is TGTGCCAGCAGTGACTCCTACTATTCATACGAGCAGTACTTC.

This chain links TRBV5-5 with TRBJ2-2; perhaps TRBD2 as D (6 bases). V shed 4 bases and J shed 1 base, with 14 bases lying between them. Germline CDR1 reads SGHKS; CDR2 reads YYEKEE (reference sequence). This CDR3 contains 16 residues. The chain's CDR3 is CASSPSEGMNTGELFF. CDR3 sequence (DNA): TGTGCCAGCAGCCCCTCGGAGGGGATGAACACCGGGGAGCTGTTTTTT.

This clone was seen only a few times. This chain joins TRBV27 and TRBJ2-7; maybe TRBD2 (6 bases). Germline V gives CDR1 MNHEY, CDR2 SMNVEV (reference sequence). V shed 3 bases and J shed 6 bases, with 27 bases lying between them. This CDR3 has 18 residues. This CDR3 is CASSLKSGGMKGWSEQYF. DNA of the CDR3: TGTGCCAGCAGTTTGAAGAGTGGGGGGATGAAAGGGTGGAGCGAGCAGTACTTC.

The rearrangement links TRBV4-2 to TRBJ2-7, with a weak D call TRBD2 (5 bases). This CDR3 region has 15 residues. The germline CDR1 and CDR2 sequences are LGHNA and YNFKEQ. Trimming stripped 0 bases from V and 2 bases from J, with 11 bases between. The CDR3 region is CASSQDVGGTYEQYF. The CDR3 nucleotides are TGTGCCAGCAGCCAAGATGTCGGAGGAACCTACGAGCAGTACTTC.

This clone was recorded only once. CDR3 DNA sequence: TGTGCCAGCAGCTCTGGACAGGGCCTGCCGGACGAGCAGTACTTC. Translated: CASSSGQGLPDEQYF. The rearrangement uses TRBV28 and TRBJ2-7; 8 bases line up with TRBD1. The CDR3 sequence is 15 residues long. CDR1 is MDHEN and CDR2 is SYDVKM in the germline V gene. With V trimmed by 6 bases and J by 5 bases, 12 bases remained unmatched.

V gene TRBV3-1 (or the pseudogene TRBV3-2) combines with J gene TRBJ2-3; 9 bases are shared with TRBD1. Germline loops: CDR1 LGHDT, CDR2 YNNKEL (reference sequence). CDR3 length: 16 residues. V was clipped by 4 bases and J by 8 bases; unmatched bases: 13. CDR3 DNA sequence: TGTGCCAGCAGCCCCCCGAGGACAGGGGCTAGTGGTACGCAGTATTTT. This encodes CASSPPRTGASGTQYF.

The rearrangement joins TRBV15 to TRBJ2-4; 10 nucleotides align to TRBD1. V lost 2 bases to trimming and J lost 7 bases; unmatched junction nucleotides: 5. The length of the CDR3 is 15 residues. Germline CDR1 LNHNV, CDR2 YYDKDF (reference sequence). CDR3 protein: CATSRRQGAGNIQYF. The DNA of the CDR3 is TGTGCCACCAGCAGACGACAGGGGGCAGGTAACATTCAGTACTTC.

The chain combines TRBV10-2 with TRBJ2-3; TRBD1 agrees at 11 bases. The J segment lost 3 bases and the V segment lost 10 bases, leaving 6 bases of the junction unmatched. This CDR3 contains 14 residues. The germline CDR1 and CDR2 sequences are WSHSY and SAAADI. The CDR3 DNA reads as TGCGCCACAGGACAGGGGGCGAGGACAGATACGCAGTATTTT. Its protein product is CATGQGARTDTQYF.

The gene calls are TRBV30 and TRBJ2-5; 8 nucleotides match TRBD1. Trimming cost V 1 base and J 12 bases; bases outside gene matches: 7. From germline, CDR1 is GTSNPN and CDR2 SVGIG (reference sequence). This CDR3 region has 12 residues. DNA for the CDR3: TGTGCCTGGAGTGCGACAGGGGTAGATAAGTACTTC. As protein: CAWSATGVDKYF.

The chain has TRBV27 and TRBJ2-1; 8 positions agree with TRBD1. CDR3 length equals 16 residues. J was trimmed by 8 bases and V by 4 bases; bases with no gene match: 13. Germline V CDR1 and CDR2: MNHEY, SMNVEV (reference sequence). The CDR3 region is CASSSRGTGIWDEQFF. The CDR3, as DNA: TGTGCCAGCAGTTCCCGGGGGACAGGCATTTGGGATGAGCAGTTCTTC.

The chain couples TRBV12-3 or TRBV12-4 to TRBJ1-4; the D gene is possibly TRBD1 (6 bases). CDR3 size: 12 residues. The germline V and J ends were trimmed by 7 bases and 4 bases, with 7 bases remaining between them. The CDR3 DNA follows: TGTGCCAGCACAGGGGATAATGAAAAACTGTTTTTT. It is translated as CASTGDNEKLFF.

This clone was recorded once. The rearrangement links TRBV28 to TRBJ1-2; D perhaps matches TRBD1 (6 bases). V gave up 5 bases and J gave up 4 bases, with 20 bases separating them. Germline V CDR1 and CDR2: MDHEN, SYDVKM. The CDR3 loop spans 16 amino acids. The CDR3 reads CASSPQAGPGAYGYTF. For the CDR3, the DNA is TGTGCCAGCAGTCCCCAGGCGGGCCCAGGGGCCTATGGCTACACCTTC.

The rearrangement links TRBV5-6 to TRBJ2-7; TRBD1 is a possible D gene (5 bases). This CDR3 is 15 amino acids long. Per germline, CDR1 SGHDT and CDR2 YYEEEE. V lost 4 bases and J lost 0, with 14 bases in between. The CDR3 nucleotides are TGTGCCAGCAGCCTTAATGGACACAACTCCTACGAGCAGTACTTC. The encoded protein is CASSLNGHNSYEQYF.

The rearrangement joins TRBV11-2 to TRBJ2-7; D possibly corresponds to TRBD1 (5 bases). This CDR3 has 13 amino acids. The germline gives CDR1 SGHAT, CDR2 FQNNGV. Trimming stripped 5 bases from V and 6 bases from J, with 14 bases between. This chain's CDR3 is CASSRRTGLEQYF. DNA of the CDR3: TGTGCCAGCAGCCGGAGAACAGGTCTCGAGCAGTACTTC.

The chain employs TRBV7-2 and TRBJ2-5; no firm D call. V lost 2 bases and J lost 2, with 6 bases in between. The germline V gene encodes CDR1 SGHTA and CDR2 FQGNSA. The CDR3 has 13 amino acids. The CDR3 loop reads CASSLSRQETQYF. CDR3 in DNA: TGTGCCAGCAGCTTATCTAGACAAGAGACCCAGTACTTC.

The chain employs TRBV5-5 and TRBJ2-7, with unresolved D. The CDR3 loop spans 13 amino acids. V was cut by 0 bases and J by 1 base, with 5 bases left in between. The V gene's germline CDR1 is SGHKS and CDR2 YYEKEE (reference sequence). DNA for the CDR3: TGTGCCAGCAGCTTGGGTTATTCCTACGAGCAGTACTTC. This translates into CASSLGYSYEQYF.

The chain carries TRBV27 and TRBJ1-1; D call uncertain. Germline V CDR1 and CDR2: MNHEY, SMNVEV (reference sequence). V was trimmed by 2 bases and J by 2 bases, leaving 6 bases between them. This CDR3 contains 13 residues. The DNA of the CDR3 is TGTGCCAGCAGTTTACACAGAAACACTGAAGCTTTCTTT. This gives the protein CASSLHRNTEAFF.

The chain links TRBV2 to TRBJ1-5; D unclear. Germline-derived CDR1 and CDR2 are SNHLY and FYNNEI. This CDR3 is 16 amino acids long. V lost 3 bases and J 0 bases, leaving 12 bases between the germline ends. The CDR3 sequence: CASSDAQSYSNQPQHF. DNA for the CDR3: TGTGCCAGCAGTGACGCTCAGTCATATAGCAATCAGCCCCAGCATTTT.

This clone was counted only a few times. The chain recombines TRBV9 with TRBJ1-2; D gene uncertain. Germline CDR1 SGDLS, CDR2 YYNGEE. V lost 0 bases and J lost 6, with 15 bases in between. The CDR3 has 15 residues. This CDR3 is CASSVGVQPGDGYTF. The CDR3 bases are TGTGCCAGCAGCGTAGGCGTTCAGCCCGGAGATGGCTACACCTTC. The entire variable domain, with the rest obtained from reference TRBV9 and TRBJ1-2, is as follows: DSGVTQTPKHLITATGQRVTLRCSPRSGDLSVYWYQQSLDQGLQFLIQYYNGEERAKGNILERFSAQQFPDLHSELNLSSLELGDSALYFCASSVGVQPGDGYTFGSGTRLTVV.

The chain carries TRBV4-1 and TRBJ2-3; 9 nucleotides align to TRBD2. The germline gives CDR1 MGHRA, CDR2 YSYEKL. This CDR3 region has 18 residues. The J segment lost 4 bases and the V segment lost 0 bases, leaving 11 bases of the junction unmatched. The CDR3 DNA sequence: TGCGCCAGCAGCCAAGAGGCCCAACTAGCGGGTGCGGCAGATACGCAGTATTTT. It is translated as CASSQEAQLAGAADTQYF.

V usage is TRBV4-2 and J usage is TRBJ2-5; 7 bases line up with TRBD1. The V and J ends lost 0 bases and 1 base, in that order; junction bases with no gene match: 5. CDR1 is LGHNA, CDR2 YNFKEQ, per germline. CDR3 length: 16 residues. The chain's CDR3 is CASSQDPAGGQETQYF. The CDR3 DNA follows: TGTGCCAGCAGCCAAGACCCAGCAGGGGGCCAAGAGACCCAGTACTTC.

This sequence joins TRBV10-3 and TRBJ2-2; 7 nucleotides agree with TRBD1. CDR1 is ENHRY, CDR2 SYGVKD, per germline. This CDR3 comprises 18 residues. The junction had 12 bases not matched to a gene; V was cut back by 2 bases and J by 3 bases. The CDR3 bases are TGTGCCATCAGTGAGCCTAATTCCGGGACAGTATACACCGGGGAGCTGTTTTTT. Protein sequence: CAISEPNSGTVYTGELFF.

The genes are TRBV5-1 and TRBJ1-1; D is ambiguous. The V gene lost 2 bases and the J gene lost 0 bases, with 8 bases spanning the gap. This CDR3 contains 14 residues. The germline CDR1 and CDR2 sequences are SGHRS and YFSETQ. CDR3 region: CASSFSGMNTEAFF. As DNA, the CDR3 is TGCGCCAGCAGCTTTTCGGGGATGAACACTGAAGCTTTCTTT.

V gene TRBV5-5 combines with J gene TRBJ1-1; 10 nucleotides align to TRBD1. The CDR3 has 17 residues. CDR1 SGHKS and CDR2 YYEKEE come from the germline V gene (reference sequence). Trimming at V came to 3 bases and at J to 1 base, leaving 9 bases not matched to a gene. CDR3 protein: CASSSGQGGRTNTEAFF. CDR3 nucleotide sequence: TGTGCCAGCAGCTCCGGACAGGGGGGGAGGACGAACACTGAAGCTTTCTTT.

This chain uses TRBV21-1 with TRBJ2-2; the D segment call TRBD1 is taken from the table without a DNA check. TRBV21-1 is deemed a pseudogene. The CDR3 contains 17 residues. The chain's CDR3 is CASSKCIQGARTGELFF. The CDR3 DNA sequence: TGTGCCAGCAGCAAATGTATACAGGGGGCGCGCACCGGGGAGCTGTTTTTT.

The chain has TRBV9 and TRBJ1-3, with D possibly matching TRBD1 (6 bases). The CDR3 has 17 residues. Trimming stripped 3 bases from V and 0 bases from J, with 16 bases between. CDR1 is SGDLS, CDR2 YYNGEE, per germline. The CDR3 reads CASSARQDFPSGNTIYF. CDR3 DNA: TGTGCCAGCAGCGCAAGACAGGACTTTCCCTCTGGAAACACCATATATTTT.

The CDR3 DNA sequence: TGTGCCAGCAGTTTACTACGGACAGTCAACACTGAAGCTTTCTTT. Translated: CASSLLRTVNTEAFF. The rearrangement uses TRBV28 and TRBJ1-1, with D possibly matching TRBD1 (6 bases). This CDR3 contains 15 residues. With 2 bases removed from V and 2 bases from J, the gap between germline ends came to 12 bases. Germline V gene sequence: CDR1 MDHEN, CDR2 SYDVKM. Full variable domain (outside the CDR3, taken from reference TRBV28 and TRBJ1-1): DVKVTQSSRYLVKRTGEKVFLECVQDMDHENMFWYRQDPGLGLRLIYFSYDVKMKEKGDIPEGYSVSREKKERFSLILESASTNQTSMYLCASSLLRTVNTEAFFGQGTRLTVV.

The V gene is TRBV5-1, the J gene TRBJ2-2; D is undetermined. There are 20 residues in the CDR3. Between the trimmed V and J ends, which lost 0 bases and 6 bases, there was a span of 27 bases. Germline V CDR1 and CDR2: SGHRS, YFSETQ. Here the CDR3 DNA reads TGCGCCAGCAGCTTGGCCTCTCTGAGAAGGTCCGGGTTCACCTCCGGGGAGCTGTTTTTT. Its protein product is CASSLASLRRSGFTSGELFF. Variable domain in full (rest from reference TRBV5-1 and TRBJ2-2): KAGVTQTPRYLIKTRGQQVTLSCSPISGHRSVSWYQQTPGQGLQFLFEYFSETQRNKGNFPGRFSGRQFSNSRSEMNVSTLELGDSALYLCASSLASLRRSGFTSGELFFGEGSRLTVL.

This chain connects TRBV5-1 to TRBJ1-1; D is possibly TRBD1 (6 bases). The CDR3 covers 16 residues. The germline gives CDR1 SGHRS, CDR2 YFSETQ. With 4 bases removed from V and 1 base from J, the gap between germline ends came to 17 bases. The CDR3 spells CASSVAPGVGNTEAFF. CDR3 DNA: TGCGCCAGCAGCGTGGCTCCAGGGGTCGGGAACACTGAAGCTTTCTTT.

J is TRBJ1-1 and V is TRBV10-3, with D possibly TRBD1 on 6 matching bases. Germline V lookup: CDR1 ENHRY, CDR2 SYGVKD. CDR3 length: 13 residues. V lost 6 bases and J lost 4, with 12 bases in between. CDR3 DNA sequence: TGTGCCATCAGGCAGGGGCTTGGCACTGAAGCTTTCTTT. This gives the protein CAIRQGLGTEAFF.

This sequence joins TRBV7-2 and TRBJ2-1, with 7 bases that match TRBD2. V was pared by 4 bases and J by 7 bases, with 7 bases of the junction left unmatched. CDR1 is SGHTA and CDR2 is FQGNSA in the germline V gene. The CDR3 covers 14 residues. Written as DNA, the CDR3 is TGTGCCAGCAGCTCCCGACTAGCTCGGAATGAGCAGTTCTTC. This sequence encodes CASSSRLARNEQFF.

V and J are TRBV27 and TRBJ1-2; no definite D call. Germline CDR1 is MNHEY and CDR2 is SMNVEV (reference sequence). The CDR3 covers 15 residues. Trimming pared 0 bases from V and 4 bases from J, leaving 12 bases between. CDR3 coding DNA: TGTGCCAGCAGTTTATCGGCAGGTCAGGTCTATGGCTACACCTTC. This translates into CASSLSAGQVYGYTF.